This paragraph reports one T cell receptor beta chain. What it binds is unknown. This CDR3 is also generated by other DNA sequences in the sample. Sequencing used immunoSEQ multiplex PCR; TCRdb keeps in-frame clones, though not all of them. The sample carries about 1 million clones, 65% to 80% recorded once. This CDR3 spans 12 amino acids. V trimming: 6 bases; J trimming: 4 bases; junction bases outside the gene matches: 3. Germline lookup yields CDR1 MGHDK and CDR2 SYGVNS. This entry belongs to a study of shared clonotypes between healthy human individuals. Study overall: Researchers drew samples from a couple of women and a few men aged 18 to 49.

The study, taken as a whole, reports: A reduction in generation probabilities was seen for non-shared clonotypes relative to those shared by all four donors. Across a handful of donors, naive CD4 shared roughly 5%, naive CD8 more than 3%, memory CD4 more than 2%, memory CD8 0.4% to 0.5%. Represented diversity, genetic and exposure-history alike, was limited by few donors.

The chain employs TRBV25-1 and TRBJ2-7; 7 bases map to TRBD1. Input material: memory CD4+ T cells sorted from blood. Subset given: CD45RA-negative fraction. The TCR was taken from a man younger than 35 in good health. The CDR3 DNA reads as TGTGCCAGCAGGACAGGGCTTTACGAGCAGTACTTC. This codes for CASRTGLYEQYF.